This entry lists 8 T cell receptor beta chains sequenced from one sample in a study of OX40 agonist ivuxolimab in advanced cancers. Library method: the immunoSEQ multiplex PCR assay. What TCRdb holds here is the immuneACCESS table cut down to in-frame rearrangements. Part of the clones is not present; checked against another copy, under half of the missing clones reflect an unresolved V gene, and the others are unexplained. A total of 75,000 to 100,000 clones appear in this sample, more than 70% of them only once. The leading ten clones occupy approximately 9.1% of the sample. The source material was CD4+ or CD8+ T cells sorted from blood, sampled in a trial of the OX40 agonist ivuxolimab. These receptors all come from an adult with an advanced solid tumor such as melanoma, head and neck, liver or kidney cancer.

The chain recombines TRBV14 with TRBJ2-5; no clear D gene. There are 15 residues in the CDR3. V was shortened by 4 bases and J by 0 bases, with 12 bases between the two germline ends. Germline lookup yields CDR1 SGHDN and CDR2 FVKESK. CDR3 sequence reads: CASSRPHWYQETQYF. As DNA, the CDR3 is TGTGCCAGCAGCCGACCCCACTGGTACCAAGAGACCCAGTACTTC.

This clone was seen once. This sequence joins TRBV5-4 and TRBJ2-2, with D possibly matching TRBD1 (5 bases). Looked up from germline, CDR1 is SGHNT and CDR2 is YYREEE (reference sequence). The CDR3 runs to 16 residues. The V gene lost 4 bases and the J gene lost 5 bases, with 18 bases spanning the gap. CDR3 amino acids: CASSPGQFKRTGELFF. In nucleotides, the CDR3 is TGTGCCAGCAGCCCAGGACAATTTAAGAGGACCGGGGAGCTGTTTTTT.

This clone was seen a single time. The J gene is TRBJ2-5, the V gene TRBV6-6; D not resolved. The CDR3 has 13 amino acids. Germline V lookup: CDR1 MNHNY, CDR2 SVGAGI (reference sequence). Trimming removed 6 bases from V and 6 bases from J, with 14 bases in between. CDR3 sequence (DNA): TGTGCCAGCAGCTACACCTCCGGACAGACCCAGTACTTC. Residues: CASSYTSGQTQYF.

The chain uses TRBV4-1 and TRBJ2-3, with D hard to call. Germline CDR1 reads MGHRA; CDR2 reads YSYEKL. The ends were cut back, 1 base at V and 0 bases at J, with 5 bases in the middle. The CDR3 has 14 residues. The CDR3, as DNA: TGCGCCAGCAGCCAAGGGATAAGCACAGATACGCAGTATTTT. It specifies CASSQGISTDTQYF.

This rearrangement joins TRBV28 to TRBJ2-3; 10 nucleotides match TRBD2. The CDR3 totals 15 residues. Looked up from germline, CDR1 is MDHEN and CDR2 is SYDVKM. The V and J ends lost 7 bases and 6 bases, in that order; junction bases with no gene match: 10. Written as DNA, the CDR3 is TGTGCCAGCACCATACTAGCGGGAAGTCCGGATACGCAGTATTTT. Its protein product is CASTILAGSPDTQYF.

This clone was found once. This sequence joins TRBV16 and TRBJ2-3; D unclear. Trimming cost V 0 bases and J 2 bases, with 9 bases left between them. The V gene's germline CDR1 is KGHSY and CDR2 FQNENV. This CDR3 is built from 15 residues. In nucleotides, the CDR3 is TGTGCCAGCAGCCAATCACGGGTTAACACAGATACGCAGTATTTT. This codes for CASSQSRVNTDTQYF.

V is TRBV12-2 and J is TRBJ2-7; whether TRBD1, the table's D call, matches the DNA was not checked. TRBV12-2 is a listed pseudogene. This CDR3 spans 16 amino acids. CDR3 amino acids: CASRLARGQIGYEQYF. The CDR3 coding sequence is TGTGCAAGTCGCTTAGCACGAGGACAGATCGGCTACGAGCAGTACTTC.

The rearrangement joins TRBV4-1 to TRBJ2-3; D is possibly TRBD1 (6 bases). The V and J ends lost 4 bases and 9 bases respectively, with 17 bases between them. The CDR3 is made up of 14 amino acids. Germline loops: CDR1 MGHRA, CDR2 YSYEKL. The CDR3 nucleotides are TGCGCCAGCAGCCCCCCGACAGTTCAGGGGACGCAGTATTTT. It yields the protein CASSPPTVQGTQYF.